This TCR beta chain was sequenced during a study of T cells after yellow fever vaccination. Study-wide points: Bulk-population clonotypes that are abundant could appear as contaminants in FACS-sorted repertoires. After the booster, over 95% of CD4 and about 90% of CD8 primary-response clones were re-detected.

This clonotype was observed at least ten times. Antigen unknown. They built TCR cDNA with 5'RACE template switching, a step that put in a universal primer site and UMIs. TCRdb redid the calling of the 5' RACE reads with MiXCR, one entry per CDR3 protein. The table has some 220,000 distinct CDR3 sequences, less than 3.5% seen once; the top ten hold roughly 3.2%. Germline lookup yields CDR1 LGHNA and CDR2 YSLEER. The germline V and J ends were trimmed by 0 bases and 10 bases, with 9 bases remaining between them. The CDR3 loop spans 12 amino acids. The chain joins TRBV4-3 to TRBJ2-5; D uncertain. The sample here was CD4+ T cells sorted from PBMCs, taken 10 days after the yellow fever booster vaccination. The sequence was obtained from a man younger than 30 who received the YFV17D yellow fever vaccine. Written as DNA, the CDR3 is TGCGCCAGCAGCCAAGATGCAGGTATCCAGTACTTC. Protein product: CASSQDAGIQYF.